One and the same sample provided the 25 T cell receptor beta chains below, sequenced in a study of cytomegalovirus exposure and HLA in healthy donors. The PCR used 60 Vbeta and 13 Jbeta primers. Measured with immunoSEQ multiplex PCR; TCRdb has only the in-frame clones, and not every one. The table has 180,000 or so clones, about 80% seen once. Sample: PBMCs. The receptors here all came from a man between 40 and 49 years old in good health and CMV-seronegative.

The rearrangement uses TRBV28 and TRBJ1-4; 9 positions agree with TRBD1. Germline CDR1 is MDHEN and CDR2 is SYDVKM. CDR3 length: 15 amino acids. V lost 4 bases and J lost 4; bases outside the gene matches: 4. CDR3 in DNA: TGTGCCAGCAGTTCTGGGGACAGGGATAATGAAAAACTGTTTTTT. This gives the protein CASSSGDRDNEKLFF.

This clone was picked up a small number of times. The rearrangement joins TRBV6-5 to TRBJ2-5; 11 bases line up with TRBD2. CDR3 length: 16 amino acids. Germline V gives CDR1 MNHEY, CDR2 SVGAGI. The trim removed 0 bases at V and 6 bases at J, leaving 6 bases unmatched. The CDR3 region has the DNA TGTGCCAGCAGTTACTCGGGGACTAGCGGCGATAAGACCCAGTACTTC. This sequence encodes CASSYSGTSGDKTQYF.

V is TRBV15 and J is TRBJ2-7; D remains unclear. Germline-derived CDR1 and CDR2 are LNHNV and YYDKDF (reference sequence). The CDR3 consists of 13 residues. The V and J ends lost 3 bases and 2 bases respectively, with 8 bases between them. The CDR3 nucleotides are TGTGCCACCAGCAGCGAAAGAGCCTACGAGCAGTACTTC. Its protein product is CATSSERAYEQYF.

The chain employs TRBV9 and TRBJ2-1; D uncertain. Germline V CDR1 and CDR2: SGDLS, YYNGEE. The germline V and J ends were trimmed by 0 bases and 6 bases, with 13 bases remaining between them. This CDR3 region has 15 residues. CDR3 in DNA: TGTGCCAGCAGCGTAGGTGTACTACCCCTCAATGAGCAGTTCTTC. It is translated as CASSVGVLPLNEQFF. Combining the CDR3 with reference TRBV9 and TRBJ2-1 gives the whole variable domain DSGVTQTPKHLITATGQRVTLRCSPRSGDLSVYWYQQSLDQGLQFLIQYYNGEERAKGNILERFSAQQFPDLHSELNLSSLELGDSALYFCASSVGVLPLNEQFFGPGTRLTVL.

V gene TRBV5-1 combines with J gene TRBJ1-2, with 8 bases identical to TRBD1. Trimming took 4 bases from V and 1 from J; bases not matched to a gene: 9. Germline lookup yields CDR1 SGHRS and CDR2 YFSETQ. This CDR3 comprises 16 residues. The CDR3 DNA sequence: TGCGCCAGCAGCCGGGCAGGGGGCGATGATAACTATGGCTACACCTTC. Amino acid sequence: CASSRAGGDDNYGYTF.

The chain uses TRBV5-1 and TRBJ1-2; D is uncertain. The CDR3 sequence is 15 residues long. Per the germline V gene, CDR1 is SGHRS and CDR2 is YFSETQ. The germline V and J ends were trimmed by 4 bases and 2 bases, with 15 bases remaining between them. The CDR3 DNA reads as TGCGCCAGCAGCAAGGATGGAGAGCTAAACTATGGCTACACCTTC. Translating gives CASSKDGELNYGYTF.

Comments on this clone: A read error may account for a junction end that differs from germline. This chain joins TRBV5-4 and TRBJ1-1; no clear D gene. The CDR3 is 14 amino acids. CDR1 and CDR2 from the germline V gene are SGHNT and YYREEE (reference sequence). As DNA, the CDR3 is TGTGTCAGCAGCTTGGACGGGGTGAGGCCTGAAGCTTTCTTT. It yields the protein CVSSLDGVRPEAFF.

The genes are TRBV19 and TRBJ2-1; 7 nucleotides agree with TRBD1. Unmatched junction bases numbered 6, after V lost 7 bases and J lost 6 bases. This CDR3 contains 13 residues. Germline loops: CDR1 LNHDA, CDR2 SQIVND (reference sequence). The CDR3 sequence is CASKGGGTNEQFF. CDR3 sequence (DNA): TGTGCCAGTAAAGGGGGCGGAACCAATGAGCAGTTCTTC. The complete variable domain, with remaining parts taken from reference TRBV19 and TRBJ2-1, reads DGGITQSPKYLFRKEGQNVTLSCEQNLNHDAMYWYRQDPGQGLRLIYYSQIVNDFQKGDIAEGYSVSREKKESFPLTVTSAQKNPTAFYLCASKGGGTNEQFFGPGTRLTVL.

This clone showed up just once. The chain links TRBV28 to TRBJ2-7, with 8 bases lining up with TRBD1. CDR1 MDHEN and CDR2 SYDVKM come from the germline V gene. V shed 6 bases and J 5 bases; nucleotides not matched to a gene: 6. The CDR3 runs to 13 residues. The CDR3 spells CASRLDRAHEQYF. CDR3 in DNA: TGTGCCAGCAGATTGGACAGGGCTCACGAGCAGTACTTC.

The V call is TRBV4-3, the J call TRBJ1-4, with no clear D. V lost 5 bases and J 2 bases, leaving 9 bases between the germline ends. The germline V gene has CDR1 LGHNA and CDR2 YSLEER. The length of the CDR3 is 14 residues. CDR3 sequence reads: CASSSTRTNEKLFF. In DNA, the CDR3 is TGCGCCAGCAGCTCGACGCGGACTAATGAAAAACTGTTTTTT.

The chain recombines TRBV9 with TRBJ1-1; the D gene is possibly TRBD1 (5 bases). CDR3 length: 12 amino acids. Trimming pared 7 bases from V and 1 base from J, leaving 8 bases between. Germline V lookup: CDR1 SGDLS, CDR2 YYNGEE. The CDR3: CASGTGNTEAFF. In DNA, the CDR3 is TGTGCCAGCGGTACAGGGAACACTGAAGCTTTCTTT. The whole variable domain, remainder taken from reference TRBV9 and TRBJ1-1, is DSGVTQTPKHLITATGQRVTLRCSPRSGDLSVYWYQQSLDQGLQFLIQYYNGEERAKGNILERFSAQQFPDLHSELNLSSLELGDSALYFCASGTGNTEAFFGQGTRLTVV.

The chain recombines TRBV11-2 with TRBJ2-1, with D unclear. The germline V gene has CDR1 SGHAT and CDR2 FQNNGV. The CDR3 runs to 14 residues. Trimming took off 2 bases at V and 10 bases at J, with 15 bases between the two ends. CDR3 sequence (DNA): TGTGCCAGCAGCTTAATTGTACCACGAACAGAGCAGTTCTTC. Translation gives CASSLIVPRTEQFF. Together with reference TRBV11-2 and TRBJ2-1, the CDR3 gives the full variable domain: EAGVAQSPRYKIIEKRQSVAFWCNPISGHATLYWYQQILGQGPKLLIQFQNNGVVDDSQLPKDRFSAERLKGVDSTLKIQPAKLEDSAVYLCASSLIVPRTEQFFGPGTRLTVL.

The chain carries TRBV19 and TRBJ2-7, with 7 bases lining up with TRBD1. The CDR3 has 16 amino acids. The germline V gene has CDR1 LNHDA and CDR2 SQIVND (reference sequence). The V and J ends lost 6 bases and 3 bases, in that order; junction bases with no gene match: 14. Written as DNA, the CDR3 is TGTGCCAGTAGCCCCATCCGGGACAGCGCCTTCTACGAGCAGTACTTC. Translation gives CASSPIRDSAFYEQYF.

This chain joins TRBV7-2 and TRBJ2-3; D unclear. Looked up from germline, CDR1 is SGHTA and CDR2 is FQGNSA. The germline V and J ends were trimmed by 0 bases and 10 bases, with 8 bases remaining between them. This CDR3 region has 12 residues. The CDR3 DNA reads TGTGCCAGCAGCTTAGCTAGCCCGGCGCAGTATTTT. This codes for CASSLASPAQYF. The variable domain in full, with the rest retrieved from reference TRBV7-2 and TRBJ2-3, is GAGVSQSPSNKVTEKGKDVELRCDPISGHTALYWYRQSLGQGLEFLIYFQGNSAPDKSGLPSDRFSAERTGGSVSTLTIQRTQQEDSAVYLCASSLASPAQYFGPGTRLTVL.

The rearrangement links TRBV6-5 to TRBJ2-1; TRBD2 matches 13 bases. This CDR3 spans 15 amino acids. Trimming removed 5 bases from V and 5 bases from J; junction bases left unmatched: 3. Germline V CDR1 and CDR2: MNHEY, SVGAGI. CDR3 bases: TGTGCCAGCAGTACCGGGACTAGCGGGGACAATGAGCAGTTCTTC. Protein sequence: CASSTGTSGDNEQFF.

The gene calls are TRBV7-3 and TRBJ2-1, with 10 bases matching TRBD1. The CDR3 is 14 residues long. Germline V CDR1 and CDR2: SGHTA, FQGTGA. Germline trimming cut 4 bases from V and 7 bases from J; bases unmatched to any gene: 4. CDR3: CASSSDRGANEQFF. DNA of the CDR3: TGTGCCAGCAGCTCGGACAGGGGGGCTAATGAGCAGTTCTTC.

The gene calls are TRBV28 and TRBJ1-5; perhaps TRBD1 as D (5 bases). Trimming pared 4 bases from V and 4 bases from J, leaving 14 bases between. The CDR3 has 15 residues. Germline lookup yields CDR1 MDHEN and CDR2 SYDVKM. The CDR3 sequence is CASSYPGLLNQPQHF. Written as DNA, the CDR3 is TGTGCCAGCAGTTACCCGGGACTGCTGAATCAGCCCCAGCATTTT. Full variable domain (outside the CDR3, taken from reference TRBV28 and TRBJ1-5): DVKVTQSSRYLVKRTGEKVFLECVQDMDHENMFWYRQDPGLGLRLIYFSYDVKMKEKGDIPEGYSVSREKKERFSLILESASTNQTSMYLCASSYPGLLNQPQHFGDGTRLSIL.

DNA of the CDR3: TGTGCCAGCAGCCCCCTAGATACGCAGTATTTT. Translation: CASSPLDTQYF. The chain is built from TRBV7-6 and TRBJ2-3; no clear D gene. The CDR3 has 11 amino acids. The V gene lost 5 bases and the J gene lost 5 bases, with 5 bases spanning the gap. Per the germline V gene, CDR1 is SGHVS and CDR2 is FNYEAQ.

The rearrangement links TRBV6-6 to TRBJ2-2; 8 nucleotides align to TRBD2. This CDR3 spans 15 amino acids. Looked up from germline, CDR1 is MNHNY and CDR2 is SVGAGI (reference sequence). Trimming cost V 6 bases and J 3 bases; bases outside gene matches: 6. CDR3 bases: TGTGCCAGCAGCCGCTCCGGGGGGGACACCGGGGAGCTGTTTTTT. Amino acid sequence: CASSRSGGDTGELFF.

J is TRBJ2-3 and V is TRBV7-3, with 8 bases fitting TRBD2. Germline V lookup: CDR1 SGHTA, CDR2 FQGTGA. V lost 1 base, J lost 0 bases, and 3 bases stayed unmatched. This CDR3 is 16 amino acids long. CDR3 in DNA: TGTGCCAGCAGCTTAAGTAGCGGGGTTAGCACAGATACGCAGTATTTT. This codes for CASSLSSGVSTDTQYF.

The gene calls are TRBV19 and TRBJ1-6; D call uncertain. V lost 8 bases to trimming and J lost 9 bases, with 17 bases between them. CDR3 size: 14 residues. The germline CDR1 and CDR2 sequences are LNHDA and SQIVND (reference sequence). The CDR3 DNA reads as TGTGCCAGTCGTCCGGCTGGGTGGAGTTCACCCCTCCACTTT. Protein product: CASRPAGWSSPLHF. The full variable domain, completed using reference TRBV19 and TRBJ1-6, is DGGITQSPKYLFRKEGQNVTLSCEQNLNHDAMYWYRQDPGQGLRLIYYSQIVNDFQKGDIAEGYSVSREKKESFPLTVTSAQKNPTAFYLCASRPAGWSSPLHFGNGTRLTVT.

V gene TRBV2 combines with J gene TRBJ2-2, with TRBD1 matching 9 bases. The CDR3 consists of 13 residues. With V trimmed by 8 bases and J by 5 bases, 3 bases remained unmatched. The germline V gene encodes CDR1 SNHLY and CDR2 FYNNEI. CDR3 in amino acids: CASGTGRTGELFF. CDR3 bases: TGTGCCAGCGGGACAGGGAGAACCGGGGAGCTGTTTTTT.

V and J are TRBV30 and TRBJ1-2; D may be TRBD1 (5 bases). The CDR3 length is 15 residues. V lost 1 base, J lost 2 bases, and 14 bases lay in between. The V gene's germline CDR1 is GTSNPN and CDR2 SVGIG (reference sequence). The CDR3 sequence: CAWSEEQALNYGYTF. In DNA, the CDR3 is TGTGCCTGGAGTGAGGAACAGGCGTTAAACTATGGCTACACCTTC.

The rearrangement links TRBV2 to TRBJ2-6, with D tentatively TRBD1 (6 bases). The CDR3 spans 15 residues. Germline V gene sequence: CDR1 SNHLY, CDR2 FYNNEI. Trimming stripped 3 bases from V and 3 bases from J, with 9 bases between. The CDR3 DNA reads TGTGCCAGCAGTGACAGGGGTTATGGGGCCAACGTCCTGACTTTC. This gives the protein CASSDRGYGANVLTF.

This sequence joins TRBV6-6 and TRBJ1-1; tentative D call: TRBD1 (6 bases). The germline V gene encodes CDR1 MNHNY and CDR2 SVGAGI (reference sequence). Deletions cut 2 bases from V and 4 bases from J, with 8 bases between. The CDR3 contains 13 residues. The CDR3 region has the DNA TGTGCCAGCAGTTACGAGGGGGTCACTGAAGCTTTCTTT. Protein: CASSYEGVTEAFF.